This TCR beta chain was profiled in a study of regulatory T cells in long-lasting Graves disease. This clonotype was seen repeatedly, ten times or more. What it recognizes is unknown. Construction of TCR beta libraries relied on iRepertoire HTBI primers and on Arm-PCR targeting CDR3 regions. TCRdb fed the multiplex PCR reads into MiXCR, producing one record per CDR3 protein. The table has around 400,000 distinct CDR3 sequences, around 23% seen once; the top ten hold about 13%. V was pared by 6 bases and J by 0 bases, with 15 bases between. CDR3 size: 14 residues. From germline, CDR1 is DFQATT and CDR2 SNEGSKA (reference sequence). Time point meaning: persistent/refractory GD, antithyroid drugs over 5 years with positive TRAb. PBMC RNA was the source of the TCR library. Patients of an endocrinology department in Xi'an, China, were included. Study findings and constraints: Favored gene segments in persistent disease were TRBV28, TRBJ1-2 and TRBJ2-5.

This chain links TRBV20-1 with TRBJ2-7; possible D gene TRBD2, 6 bases. The receptor was isolated from a female donor with Graves disease. Here the sequenced sample was peripheral blood mononuclear cells (PBMCs), taken when the disease was refractory, from a patient treated with antithyroid drugs. CDR3 loop: CSASGVGGSYEQYF. The CDR3 DNA sequence: TGCAGTGCCTCGGGGGTTGGCGGCTCCTACGAGCAGTACTTC.